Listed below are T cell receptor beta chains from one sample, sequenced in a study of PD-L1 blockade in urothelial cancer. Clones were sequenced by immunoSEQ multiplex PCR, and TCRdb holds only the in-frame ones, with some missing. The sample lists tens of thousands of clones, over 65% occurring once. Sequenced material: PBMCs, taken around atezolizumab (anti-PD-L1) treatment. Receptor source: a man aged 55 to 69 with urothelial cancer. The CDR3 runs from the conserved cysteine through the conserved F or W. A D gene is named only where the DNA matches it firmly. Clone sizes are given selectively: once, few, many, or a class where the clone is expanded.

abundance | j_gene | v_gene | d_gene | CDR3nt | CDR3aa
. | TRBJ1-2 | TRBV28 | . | TGTGCCAGCAGTCTAGACGTGAAGGCGAACAATGGCTACACCTTC | CASSLDVKANNGYTF
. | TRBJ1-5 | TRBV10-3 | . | TGTGCCATCAGCGGACGACAGGAAGGTCAGCCCCAGCATTTT | CAISGRQEGQPQHF
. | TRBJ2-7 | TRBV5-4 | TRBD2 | TGTGCCAGCAGCCTCCCCAGCGGGGGGTTGGAGGAGCAGTACTTC | CASSLPSGGLEEQYF
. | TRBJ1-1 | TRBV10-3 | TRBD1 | TGTGCCATCAGTGGGACAGGGCCGGTTAATTTAGAGGCTTTCTTT | CAISGTGPVNLEAFF
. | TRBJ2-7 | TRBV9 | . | TGTGCCAGCAGCGTAGTGGGGGACTTCAGGGAGCAGTACTTC | CASSVVGDFREQYF
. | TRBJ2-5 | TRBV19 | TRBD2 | TGTGCCAGTAATGGAGCGGGAACCCAAGAGACCCAGTACTTC | CASNGAGTQETQYF
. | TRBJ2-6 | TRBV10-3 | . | TGTGCCATCAGCCGGGCGGGGAACTCTGGGGCCAACGTCCTGACTTTC | CAISRAGNSGANVLTF
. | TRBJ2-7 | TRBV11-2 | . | TGTGCCAGCAGCTCCCAGACCGCCCCGGGCGAGCAGTACTTC | CASSSQTAPGEQYF
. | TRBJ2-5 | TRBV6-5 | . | TGTGCCAGCAGTTACTCGACAGGCCCCCCTCGGGAGACCCAGTACTTC | CASSYSTGPPRETQYF
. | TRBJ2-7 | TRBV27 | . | TGTGCCAGCAGTCCCCGGGACAAGCCTTACGAGCAGTACTTC | CASSPRDKPYEQYF
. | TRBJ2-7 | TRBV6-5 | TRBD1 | TGTGCCAGCAGTTACGCCGGGACAGGGGTTTACGAGCAGTACTTC | CASSYAGTGVYEQYF
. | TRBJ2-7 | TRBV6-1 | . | TGTGCCAGCAGTAGTCGACCGGGGTACGAGCAGTACTTC | CASSSRPGYEQYF
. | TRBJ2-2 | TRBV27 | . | TGTGCCAGCAGCAGGGCCGGGGAGCTGTTTTTT | CASSRAGELFF
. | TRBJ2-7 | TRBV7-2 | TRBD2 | TGTGCCAGCAGCTTGTGGTCCGCGGGAGTGAGTGACGAGCAGTACTTC | CASSLWSAGVSDEQYF
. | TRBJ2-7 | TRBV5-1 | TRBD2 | TGCGCCAGCAGCTTGGAGAGCGGGAGGGTTGGCGAGCAGTACTTC | CASSLESGRVGEQYF
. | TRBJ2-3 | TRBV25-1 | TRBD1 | TGTGCCAGTAGACGGGACAGGGAGACAGATACGCAGTATTTT | CASRRDRETDTQYF
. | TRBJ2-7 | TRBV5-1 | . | TGCGCCAGCAGCTTTACTAGTCTCGAGCAGTACTTC | CASSFTSLEQYF
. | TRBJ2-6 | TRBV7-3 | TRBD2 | TGTGCCAGCAGCTTAACAGGACTAGCTGCCAACGTCCTGACTTTC | CASSLTGLAANVLTF
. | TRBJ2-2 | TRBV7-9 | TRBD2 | TGTGCCAGCAGCACCTACGGGGGGAGAAGGGACGGGGAGCTGTTTTTT | CASSTYGGRRDGELFF
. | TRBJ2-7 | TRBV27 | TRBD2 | TGTGCCAGCAGGAGGACTAGCGGGAGACCCAAAGCCTACGAGCAGTACTTC | CASRRTSGRPKAYEQYF
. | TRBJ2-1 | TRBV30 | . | TGTGCCTGGAGTGGACTTTCCAATGAGCAGTTCTTC | CAWSGLSNEQFF
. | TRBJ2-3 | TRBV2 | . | TGTGCCAGCAGTGAAGGAGGATCAGATACGCAGTATTTT | CASSEGGSDTQYF
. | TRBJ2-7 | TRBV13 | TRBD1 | TGTGCCAGCAGCTCCGGGACAGGACTTAGGAAACAGTACTTC | CASSSGTGLRKQYF
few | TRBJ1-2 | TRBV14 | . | TGTGCCAGCAGCCTCAGGTCCTATGGCTACACCTTC | CASSLRSYGYTF
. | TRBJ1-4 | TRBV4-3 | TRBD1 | TGCGCCAGCAGTTCCGGGACAGGGTATGAAAAACTGTTTTTT | CASSSGTGYEKLFF
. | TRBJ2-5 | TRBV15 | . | TGTGCCACCAGACTGAATTACCAAGAGACCCAGTACTTC | CATRLNYQETQYF
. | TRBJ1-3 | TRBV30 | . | TGTGCCTGGAGTAGATTGGGCCCTTCTGGAAACACCATATATTTT | CAWSRLGPSGNTIYF
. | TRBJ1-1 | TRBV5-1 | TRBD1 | TGCGCCAGCAGCTTGGCTGGGACAGGGCAGGGCACTGAAGCTTTCTTT | CASSLAGTGQGTEAFF
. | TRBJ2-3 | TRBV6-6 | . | TGTGCCAGCAGTTTACTAGCTACCCCAGATACGCAGTATTTT | CASSLLATPDTQYF
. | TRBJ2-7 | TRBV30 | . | TGTGCCTGGAGTGTCTCCCTCTCCTACGAGCAGTACTTC | CAWSVSLSYEQYF
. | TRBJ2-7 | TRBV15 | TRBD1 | TGTGCCACCAGCAGAGCAGGGGGTTCCGACTACGAGCAGTACTTC | CATSRAGGSDYEQYF
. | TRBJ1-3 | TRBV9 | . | TGTGCCAGCAGCCCTATCGGGGGTCCTGGAAACACCATATATTTT | CASSPIGGPGNTIYF
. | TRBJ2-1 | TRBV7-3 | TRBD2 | TGTGCCAGCAGAAAGGGCGGGGGGCGCTCCTACAATGAGCAGTTCTTC | CASRKGGGRSYNEQFF
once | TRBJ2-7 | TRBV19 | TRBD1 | TGTGCCAGTAGTATACTGGGACAGCCAAGGAACGAGCAGTACTTC | CASSILGQPRNEQYF
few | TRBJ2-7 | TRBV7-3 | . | TGTGCCAGCAGCTACCTACAGAGTCCCTACGAGCAGTACTTC | CASSYLQSPYEQYF
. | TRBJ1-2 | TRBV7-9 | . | TGTGCCAGCAGCTCGCCTGGGGGCATGCTCTATGGCTACACCTTC | CASSSPGGMLYGYTF